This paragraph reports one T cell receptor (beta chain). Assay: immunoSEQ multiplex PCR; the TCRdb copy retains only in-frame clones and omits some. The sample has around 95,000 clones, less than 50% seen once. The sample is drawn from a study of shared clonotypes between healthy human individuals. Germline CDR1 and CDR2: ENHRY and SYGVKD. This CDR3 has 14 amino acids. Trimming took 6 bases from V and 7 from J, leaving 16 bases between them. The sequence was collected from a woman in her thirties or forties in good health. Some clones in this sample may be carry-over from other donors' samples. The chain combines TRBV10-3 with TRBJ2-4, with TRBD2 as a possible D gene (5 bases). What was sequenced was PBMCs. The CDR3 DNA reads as TGTGCCATCAGGAGTGGGGAGTCCGGGAACATTCAGTACTTC. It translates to CAIRSGESGNIQYF.